This T cell receptor beta chain was captured in a study of pediatric ulcerative colitis. The CDR3 extends over 15 amino acids. CDR1 is MDHEN and CDR2 is SYDVKM in the germline V gene. V was clipped by 5 bases and J by 6 bases, with 19 bases between them. Sequencing depth was up to 500,000 reads per sample. Sequencing used immunoSEQ multiplex PCR; TCRdb keeps in-frame clones, though not all of them. The sample lists 45,000 to 75,000 clones; around 87% were seen once. Sequences were obtained from blood. This TCR came from a boy aged 5-17 years who was a control in a study of pediatric ulcerative colitis. The gene calls are TRBV28 and TRBJ1-2, with D perhaps TRBD1 (5 bases). CDR3 region: CASSSDSGLIDGYTF. The CDR3 nucleotides are TGTGCCAGCAGTAGCGACAGTGGATTAATTGATGGCTACACCTTC.